Below, 10 T cell receptor beta chains from the same sample are listed, as sequenced in a study of neurological immune-mediated disorders. In TCRdb, the 5' RACE reads were re-called with MiXCR into one record per CDR3 protein. The sample records approximately 100,000 distinct CDR3 sequences, roughly 3.5% being singletons. The sample taken for sequencing was PBMCs. The receptor source for this set is a woman aged 18-35 years with multiple sclerosis.

Sample share makes this clonotype medium-sized. The chain carries TRBV20-1 and TRBJ2-1; D not certain. Looked up from germline, CDR1 is DFQATT and CDR2 is SNEGSKA (reference sequence). The CDR3 runs 14 residues. Trimming stripped 3 bases from V and 8 bases from J, with 17 bases between. The CDR3 DNA reads TGCAGTGCTAGCGTCCAGGACGAGTTGGATGAGCAGTTCTTC. Encoded protein: CSASVQDELDEQFF.

In its sample, this clonotype was seen many times. The genes are TRBV6-4 and TRBJ1-1; perhaps TRBD1 as D (6 bases). Germline V lookup: CDR1 MRHNA, CDR2 SNTAGT. V dropped 2 bases and J dropped 9 bases, with 13 bases sitting between them. The length of the CDR3 is 13 residues. CDR3 sequence reads: CASSDVAGAKAFF. The CDR3 nucleotides are TGTGCCAGCAGTGACGTAGCGGGGGCGAAAGCTTTCTTT.

This clonotype was seen repeatedly, ten times or more. CDR3 nucleotides: TGTGCCAGCAGCTACGGGGCCCCACCAAACGAGCAGTACTTC. Its protein product is CASSYGAPPNEQYF. This sequence joins TRBV27 and TRBJ2-7; the D gene could be TRBD1 or TRBD2 (5 bases each). Germline values: CDR1 MNHEY, CDR2 SMNVEV (reference sequence). Between the trimmed V and J ends, which lost 6 bases and 5 bases, there was a span of 17 bases. The CDR3 totals 14 residues.

This clonotype showed up many times. The rearrangement uses TRBV5-1 and TRBJ2-7; 9 bases match TRBD1. The germline V gene has CDR1 SGHRS and CDR2 YFSETQ. The CDR3 is made up of 16 amino acids. V was pared by 0 bases and J by 3 bases, with 7 bases of the junction left unmatched. CDR3: CASSLGGTGSYYEQYF. CDR3 nucleotides: TGCGCCAGCAGCTTGGGCGGGACAGGGTCATACTACGAGCAGTACTTC.

This clonotype was picked up many times. The V call is TRBV27, the J call TRBJ2-7, with D unresolved. Germline lookup yields CDR1 MNHEY and CDR2 SMNVEV (reference sequence). The length of the CDR3 is 14 residues. Trimming took 2 bases from V and 3 from J, leaving 11 bases between them. For the CDR3, the DNA is TGTGCCAGCAGTTTAGGCCCCGTGGTCTACGAGCAGTACTTC. This translates into CASSLGPVVYEQYF.

This clonotype came up many times. The V call is TRBV10-3, the J call TRBJ2-2, with D possibly matching TRBD2 (6 bases). The CDR3 is 13 amino acids. CDR1 is ENHRY, CDR2 SYGVKD, per germline. Deletions cut 8 bases from V and 6 bases from J, with 13 bases between. The CDR3 here is CAIRLGGAGELFF. CDR3 DNA sequence: TGTGCCATCCGACTCGGGGGAGCCGGGGAGCTGTTTTTT.

There are many counts of this clonotype. This chain links TRBV5-1 with TRBJ2-2, with D uncertain. V lost 0 bases and J lost 6, with 6 bases in between. Per the germline V gene, CDR1 is SGHRS and CDR2 is YFSETQ. There are 13 residues in the CDR3. DNA of the CDR3: TGCGCCAGCAGCTTGGGAGGTCCCGGGGAGCTGTTTTTT. Translated, it gives CASSLGGPGELFF.

This clonotype showed up many times. The chain couples TRBV7-2 to TRBJ2-1, with TRBD2 as a possible D gene (5 bases). CDR1 SGHTA and CDR2 FQGNSA come from the germline V gene. This CDR3 region has 13 residues. Trimming cost V 0 bases and J 10 bases, with 10 bases left between them. CDR3 DNA sequence: TGTGCCAGCAGCTTAGCGCACCAGCGGGAGCAGTTCTTC. As protein: CASSLAHQREQFF.

The chain is built from TRBV20-1 and TRBJ2-1, with 14 bases identical to TRBD2. Germline V gene data show CDR1 as DFQATT and CDR2 as SNEGSKA (reference sequence). V gave up 1 base and J gave up 6 bases; unmatched junction bases: 2. The CDR3 consists of 15 residues. The CDR3 protein is CSARVGTSGGNEQFF. The CDR3 DNA reads TGCAGTGCTAGAGTCGGGACTAGCGGGGGCAATGAGCAGTTCTTC.

This clonotype came up many times. The chain is built from TRBV9 and TRBJ2-7, with D possibly matching TRBD1 (6 bases). The CDR3 covers 15 residues. V was trimmed by 1 base and J by 4 bases, leaving 15 bases between them. Looked up from germline, CDR1 is SGDLS and CDR2 is YYNGEE. The CDR3: CASSVSPGEGYEQYF. The CDR3 DNA follows: TGTGCCAGCAGCGTATCCCCAGGGGAAGGTTACGAGCAGTACTTC.